The text below deals with one T cell receptor beta chain. What was amplified from RNA transcripts were TCR beta CDR3 regions. Initially, a first-round RT-PCR of the TCR CDR3 employed the HTBI primer set. TCRdb re-called the multiplex PCR reads through MiXCR, storing one row per CDR3 protein. The sample includes approximately 720,000 distinct CDR3 sequences, around a sixth of them seen just once. The record originates from a study of T cells in Graves' hyperthyroidism and ophthalmopathy. Patients between 18 and 65 years old had hyperthyroidism, newly diagnosed and lasting under 2 months. A patient was excluded if there was uncontrolled infection, other autoimmune disease, pregnancy or lactation. J lost 5 bases, V lost 2 bases, and 4 bases had no gene match. Germline assignment: CDR1 LNHDA and CDR2 SQIVND (reference sequence). The CDR3 spans 15 residues.

Specimen: blood. This sequence originates from a woman in her fifties or sixties with Graves' hyperthyroidism that later progressed to Graves' ophthalmopathy. The V gene is TRBV19, the J gene TRBJ1-1, with 11 nucleotides matching TRBD1. CDR3 amino acids: CASSILGQGDTEAFF. As DNA, the CDR3 is TGTGCCAGTAGTATATTGGGACAGGGGGATACTGAAGCTTTCTTT.